This T cell receptor (beta chain) derives from a study of cytomegalovirus exposure and HLA in healthy donors. Study outcomes and limitations: A few chains linked to CMV were shown in vitro to be specific for CMV antigens.

Comment on this clone: Its antigen is not identified.

Data came from immunoSEQ multiplex PCR; TCRdb stores just in-frame clones and leaves some out. The sample yields over 85,000 clones, 80% to 95% seen once. CDR3 size: 15 residues. Germline lookup yields CDR1 SGHRS and CDR2 YFSETQ. Trimming cost V 5 bases and J 0 bases, with 12 bases left between them. This TCR came from a woman aged 25 to 39 in good health and CMV-seropositive. This rearrangement joins TRBV5-1 to TRBJ1-3, with a possible D match to TRBD1 (5 bases). The material sequenced was PBMCs. CDR3 coding DNA: TGCGCCAGCAGGGGGGGTCCTCACTCTGGAAACACCATATATTTT. Its protein is CASRGGPHSGNTIYF.